These 23 T cell receptor beta chains were all obtained from the same sample, sequenced in a study of T cell responses to AZD1222 COVID-19 vaccine. Here immunoSEQ multiplex PCR was the method, and the copy in TCRdb shows in-frame clones only, minus some. Found here are 130,000 or so clones, about 86% of them singletons; the top ten hold roughly 12%. Sequenced here: peripheral blood, sampled on day 0 of AZD1222 vaccination. All receptors derive from an adult in good health.

This clone has just one count. DNA for the CDR3: TGTGCCAGCTCACCACCTAACGTGGAAGGACAGGGACAGTTCTTC. Translated: CASSPPNVEGQGQFF. The chain couples TRBV18 to TRBJ2-1, with 8 bases aligning to TRBD1. CDR3 length equals 15 residues. The V segment lost 0 bases and the J segment 13 bases; nucleotides outside the gene matches: 11. The germline V gene has CDR1 KGHSH and CDR2 LQKENI.

The chain joins TRBV5-6 to TRBJ2-4; 10 bases fit TRBD1. The ends lost 0 bases at V and 8 bases at J; junction bases unmatched: 8. The V gene's germline CDR1 is SGHDT and CDR2 YYEEEE. CDR3 length equals 16 residues. The CDR3 protein is CASSLGTGGTVYIQYF. In DNA form, the CDR3 reads TGTGCCAGCAGCTTGGGGACAGGGGGTACTGTTTACATTCAGTACTTC.

The chain combines TRBV6-5 with TRBJ1-1; D is uncertain. This CDR3 spans 14 amino acids. V was shortened by 6 bases and J by 6 bases, with 17 bases between the two germline ends. Germline V CDR1 and CDR2: MNHEY, SVGAGI. The CDR3 sequence: CASRTEDGSAEAFF. CDR3 DNA sequence: TGTGCCAGCAGGACGGAGGACGGGTCGGCTGAAGCTTTCTTT.

The chain is built from TRBV6-6 and TRBJ2-4, with a tentative D call TRBD1 (6 bases). The CDR3 has 15 residues. Germline assignment: CDR1 MNHNY and CDR2 SVGAGI (reference sequence). V lost 6 bases to trimming and J lost 3 bases, with 15 bases between them. The CDR3 DNA is TGTGCCAGCAGCCTCGAGGGGGTGGACAAAAACATTCAGTACTTC. This translates into CASSLEGVDKNIQYF.

The chain employs TRBV13 and TRBJ2-2; the D gene is possibly TRBD2 (6 bases). This CDR3 contains 16 residues. The germline V gene encodes CDR1 PRHDT and CDR2 FYEKMQ (reference sequence). Trimming left V 4 bases short and J 7 bases short, with 19 bases between. The CDR3 DNA reads TGTGCCAGCAGCTCCCGAGATGGAGGGCCGGGCGGGGAGCTGTTTTTT. Protein: CASSSRDGGPGGELFF.

This chain uses TRBV12-3 or TRBV12-4 with TRBJ2-5; no reliable D call. V was clipped by 1 base and J by 3 bases, with 6 bases between them. The CDR3 is 13 residues long. The CDR3 DNA reads as TGTGCCAGCAGTTTAGAAGTGGAAGAGACCCAGTACTTC. Protein product: CASSLEVEETQYF.

The rearrangement links TRBV6-2 or TRBV6-3 to TRBJ2-5; 7 nucleotides line up with TRBD1. Germline CDR1 is MNHEY and CDR2 is SVGEGT. The CDR3 sequence is 15 residues long. Trimming took 2 bases from V and 2 from J; bases not matched to a gene: 5. The CDR3 reads CASSYTSTGQETQYF. DNA of the CDR3: TGTGCCAGCAGTTACACCTCGACAGGGCAAGAGACCCAGTACTTC.

This clone was seen more than once but under ten times. The genes are TRBV27 and TRBJ2-1, with D possibly being TRBD2 (6 bases). The germline V and J ends were trimmed by 2 bases and 4 bases, with 15 bases remaining between them. Germline V lookup: CDR1 MNHEY, CDR2 SMNVEV (reference sequence). The CDR3 sequence is 16 residues long. The CDR3 spells CASSLEGWEAYNEQFF. In DNA form, the CDR3 reads TGTGCCAGCAGTTTAGAAGGGTGGGAGGCTTACAATGAGCAGTTCTTC.

This chain joins TRBV20-1 and TRBJ1-2; D unresolved. This CDR3 comprises 13 residues. V lost 3 bases and J 2 bases, leaving 10 bases between the germline ends. Germline CDR1 is DFQATT and CDR2 is SNEGSKA (reference sequence). The DNA of the CDR3 is TGCAGTGCTAGTTTGGTGGGAAACTATGGCTACACCTTC. As protein: CSASLVGNYGYTF.

This clone was detected only once. The V call is TRBV29-1, the J call TRBJ2-1, with D tentatively TRBD2 (5 bases). This CDR3 spans 14 amino acids. Germline V CDR1 and CDR2: SQVTM, ANQGSEA. Trimming pared 0 bases from V and 5 bases from J, leaving 11 bases between. The CDR3 nucleotides are TGCAGCGTTGAAGATCTGGCGGGCGACAATGAGCAGTTCTTC. Translating gives CSVEDLAGDNEQFF.

This clone was observed a single time. The chain combines TRBV27 with TRBJ1-2; 9 bases match TRBD1. The V segment lost 5 bases and the J segment 4 bases; nucleotides outside the gene matches: 17. The CDR3 extends over 18 amino acids. Looked up from germline, CDR1 is MNHEY and CDR2 is SMNVEV (reference sequence). CDR3 bases: TGTGCCAGCAGTACCAATTTGGCGGGACAGGGAAGTTTCTATGGCTACACCTTC. Its protein product is CASSTNLAGQGSFYGYTF.

V is TRBV9 and J is TRBJ1-1; D remains ambiguous. The CDR3 contains 13 residues. V lost 2 bases and J 1 base, leaving 6 bases between the germline ends. Germline V gene data show CDR1 as SGDLS and CDR2 as YYNGEE. Written as DNA, the CDR3 is TGTGCCAGCAGCGTTGTGCAGAACACTGAAGCTTTCTTT. Translated, it gives CASSVVQNTEAFF.

V usage is TRBV6-5 and J usage is TRBJ1-3, with no clear D. The CDR3 spans 14 residues. The V end was cut by 2 bases, the J end by 0 bases, with 5 bases between. Germline V gene sequence: CDR1 MNHEY, CDR2 SVGAGI. The CDR3 protein is CASSYGSSGNTIYF. The DNA of the CDR3 is TGTGCCAGCAGTTACGGGTCCTCTGGAAACACCATATATTTT.

J is TRBJ1-6 and V is TRBV4-3; the D is unclear. This CDR3 contains 13 residues. V was clipped by 0 bases and J by 6 bases, with 3 bases between them. Germline values: CDR1 LGHNA, CDR2 YSLEER. CDR3 in amino acids: CASSQDPNSPLHF. The CDR3 DNA follows: TGCGCCAGCAGCCAAGATCCTAATTCACCCCTCCACTTT.

The gene calls are TRBV12-3 or TRBV12-4 and TRBJ1-1; unclear D gene. This CDR3 comprises 12 residues. V was pared by 4 bases and J by 5 bases, with 8 bases between. CDR3 coding DNA: TGTGCCAGCAGTTACGGGGTTACTGAAGCTTTCTTT. Residues: CASSYGVTEAFF.

This clone was observed once. The rearrangement uses TRBV10-1 and TRBJ2-5; 9 bases match TRBD2. The CDR3 is 14 residues long. The V gene's germline CDR1 is WNHNN and CDR2 SYGVQD (reference sequence). V was clipped by 5 bases and J by 3 bases; unmatched bases: 4. The CDR3 loop is CASSWVAGEETQYF. CDR3 DNA: TGCGCCAGCAGTTGGGTAGCGGGAGAAGAGACCCAGTACTTC.

This rearrangement joins TRBV10-2 to TRBJ1-1, with D unclear. Trimming took 2 bases from V and 2 from J, leaving 6 bases between them. Germline V gene data show CDR1 as WSHSY and CDR2 as SAAADI. The CDR3 has 13 amino acids. CDR3 nucleotides: TGCGCCAGCAGTGAGCCAGCAAACACTGAAGCTTTCTTT. This codes for CASSEPANTEAFF.

The rearrangement joins TRBV4-1 to TRBJ1-2; TRBD1 matches 8 bases. Germline V gene data show CDR1 as MGHRA and CDR2 as YSYEKL. J was trimmed by 1 base and V by 0 bases; bases with no gene match: 7. The CDR3 consists of 17 residues. The CDR3 bases are TGCGCCAGCAGCCAAGATCGGGACAGGAATATTAACTATGGCTACACCTTC. It codes for CASSQDRDRNINYGYTF.

The rearrangement joins TRBV4-1 to TRBJ2-5; no reliable D call. This CDR3 has 15 amino acids. Germline CDR1 MGHRA, CDR2 YSYEKL. V was trimmed by 4 bases and J by 1 base, leaving 13 bases between them. The CDR3 is CASSLVAPVQETQYF. The CDR3 DNA is TGCGCCAGCAGCCTCGTGGCTCCCGTCCAAGAGACCCAGTACTTC.

The chain has TRBV7-2 and TRBJ2-7; 10 nucleotides line up with TRBD2. V lost 5 bases to trimming and J lost 6 bases; unmatched junction nucleotides: 7. The V gene's germline CDR1 is SGHTA and CDR2 FQGNSA. The CDR3 contains 14 residues. The CDR3 loop reads CASSQQGLASEQYF. In DNA form, the CDR3 reads TGTGCCAGCAGCCAACAGGGACTAGCGTCCGAGCAGTACTTC.

The rearrangement joins TRBV10-3 to TRBJ1-2; tentative D call: TRBD1 (5 bases). There are 12 residues in the CDR3. Germline CDR1 ENHRY, CDR2 SYGVKD. Trimming removed 7 bases from V and 8 bases from J, with 14 bases in between. As DNA, the CDR3 is TGTGCCATCACCCCAAGCGGGGGGGGCTACACCTTC. Protein: CAITPSGGGYTF.

This chain joins TRBV6-5 and TRBJ1-6, with no clear D. Germline values: CDR1 MNHEY, CDR2 SVGAGI. The V end was cut by 1 base, the J end by 8 bases, with 6 bases between. CDR3 length equals 13 residues. This CDR3 reads CASSYYGDSPLHF. The DNA for the CDR3 is TGTGCCAGCAGTTACTACGGGGATTCACCCCTCCACTTT.

The V call is TRBV27, the J call TRBJ2-1, with D unresolved. Germline assignment: CDR1 MNHEY and CDR2 SMNVEV (reference sequence). This CDR3 contains 16 residues. V lost 0 bases, J lost 0 bases, and 9 bases lay in between. The CDR3 DNA reads TGTGCCAGCAGTTTATCTAGCCAAAGCTCCTACAATGAGCAGTTCTTC. Translating it yields CASSLSSQSSYNEQFF.